Listed below are T cell receptor beta chains from one sample, sequenced in a study of PD-L1 blockade in urothelial cancer. The data were produced by immunoSEQ multiplex PCR, yet TCRdb's version contains in-frame clones alone and is incomplete. The sample lists 70,000 to 75,000 clones; about 88% were seen once. Source: PBMCs, taken around atezolizumab (anti-PD-L1) treatment. These receptors were obtained from a man aged 60 to 69 with urothelial cancer. Each CDR3 is given with its conserved first and last residue. The order of the fields is CDR3 DNA, CDR3 protein, J gene, D gene, clone size, V gene. D genes are given only for firm matches. Where a row states a size, it is once, few, many or the class of an expanded clone; other rows omit it.

TGTGCCAGCAAGATCAGGGGGCCCCTCTACGAGCAGTACTTC,CASKIRGPLYEQYF,TRBJ2-7,TRBD1,-,TRBV6-1
TGCGCCAGCAGCCAAGGTGTCAGGCCGAATCAGCCCCAGCATTTT,CASSQGVRPNQPQHF,TRBJ1-5,-,-,TRBV4-1
TGCAGCGTAGATGGGACAGCATATGGCTACACCTTC,CSVDGTAYGYTF,TRBJ1-2,TRBD1,-,TRBV29-1
TGTGCCAGCAGCTTAGCCGGACAGATCCACGAGCAGTACTTC,CASSLAGQIHEQYF,TRBJ2-7,-,-,TRBV7-9
TGTGCCAGCAGCTACCGGGCAAACACGGGAGTCCAGAACACTGAAGCTTTCTTT,CASSYRANTGVQNTEAFF,TRBJ1-1,-,-,TRBV7-6
TGCGCCAGCAGCCAACTTACTAGCAACAATGAGCAGTTCTTC,CASSQLTSNNEQFF,TRBJ2-1,-,-,TRBV4-1
TGTGCCAGCAGCCCAAGGGTGACTAAAGGCTACGAGCAGTACTTC,CASSPRVTKGYEQYF,TRBJ2-7,-,-,TRBV7-9
TGTGCAAGTCGCTTCCGATCCGGACACCTCTATGGCTACACCTTC,CASRFRSGHLYGYTF,TRBJ1-2,-,-,TRBV12-2
TGTGCCAGCAGCTTAAGCACTAGCGGGAGGGCGGAGCAGTTCTTC,CASSLSTSGRAEQFF,TRBJ2-1,TRBD2,-,TRBV11-3
TGTGCCAGCAGCGGCCACAGGGGGCGCGAGGAGACCCAGTACTTC,CASSGHRGREETQYF,TRBJ2-5,TRBD1,-,TRBV7-8
TGTGCCAGCAGCGGGACAACTACAACCGGGGAGCTGTTTTTT,CASSGTTTTGELFF,TRBJ2-2,-,few,TRBV7-9
TGCGCCAGCAGCCGGGGACAGGGTTTCACAGATACGCAGTATTTT,CASSRGQGFTDTQYF,TRBJ2-3,TRBD1,-,TRBV4-1
TGTGCCAGCTCACCCCAGCGACAGGGGGTAAACATTCAGTACTTC,CASSPQRQGVNIQYF,TRBJ2-4,TRBD1,-,TRBV18
TGCGCCAGCAGGTCCCAGGGGGGAACTGAAGCTTTCTTT,CASRSQGGTEAFF,TRBJ1-1,TRBD1,-,TRBV5-1
TGTGCCAGCAGTTCCGGGACAGTCGGCACAGATACGCAGTATTTT,CASSSGTVGTDTQYF,TRBJ2-3,TRBD1,-,TRBV6-5
TGTGCCAGCAGCGTACAGGGGGGTCAAGAGACCCAGTACTTC,CASSVQGGQETQYF,TRBJ2-5,-,-,TRBV9
TGTGCCAGCAGCTCTGGGAGCCGGGGGGGCCGGGATACGCAGTATTTT,CASSSGSRGGRDTQYF,TRBJ2-3,TRBD2,-,TRBV13
TGCGCCAGCAGCCTCCAGACAGCAACTAATGAAAAACTGTTTTTT,CASSLQTATNEKLFF,TRBJ1-4,-,-,TRBV5-1
TGCGCCAGCAGCTTGGCGAAGCTAGCGGCCACTTCAGATACGCAGTATTTT,CASSLAKLAATSDTQYF,TRBJ2-3,TRBD2,once,TRBV5-1
TGTGCCAGCAGCCTATCGCGGGACCCTCGAGATACGCAGTATTTT,CASSLSRDPRDTQYF,TRBJ2-3,-,-,TRBV9
TGTGCCAGCAGCTTAGACAATGCCCCTAATCAGCCCCAGCATTTT,CASSLDNAPNQPQHF,TRBJ1-5,-,-,TRBV7-2
TGTGCCAGCAGCCCAACAGGGCTCTCTGGGGCCAACGTCCTGACTTTC,CASSPTGLSGANVLTF,TRBJ2-6,-,-,TRBV7-9
TGTGCCAGTAGACCCACCACTGGGGGGGCCCGGCCCCAGCATTTT,CASRPTTGGARPQHF,TRBJ1-5,-,-,TRBV19
TGTGCCAGTTCGTCCAGGGATAGCGGGAAGGAGCAGTACTTC,CASSSRDSGKEQYF,TRBJ2-7,TRBD2,-,TRBV19
TGTGCCAGCAGTTCTCCAGGGGGGACCGGAGCCAAAAACATTCAGTACTTC,CASSSPGGTGAKNIQYF,TRBJ2-4,-,-,TRBV6-4
TGTGCCAGCAGCTCGACTAGCGGTCTAGCCGGGGAGCTGTTTTTT,CASSSTSGLAGELFF,TRBJ2-2,TRBD2,-,TRBV7-9
TGCGCCAGCAGCCTTGGGACAGGGAGCCACGAGCAGTACTTC,CASSLGTGSHEQYF,TRBJ2-7,TRBD1,-,TRBV5-1
TGTGCTAGTGCCCTCGGGACTAGCGGAAGCAATGAGCAGTTCTTC,CASALGTSGSNEQFF,TRBJ2-1,TRBD2,-,TRBV12-5
TGTGCCAGCAGCCCCGGTAGGGGGTTCACCGGGGAGCTGTTTTTT,CASSPGRGFTGELFF,TRBJ2-2,-,-,TRBV5-4
TGTGCCACCCGAAGGGGAGGAAGCAATCAGCCCCAGCATTTT,CATRRGGSNQPQHF,TRBJ1-5,-,-,TRBV6-1
TGTGCCAGCAGCTTGTTGGTGCTAGCGGAAACCTACGAGCAGTACTTC,CASSLLVLAETYEQYF,TRBJ2-7,TRBD2,-,TRBV5-4
TGTGCCAGCAGTCCAGGGACAGGGGGAGGCTATGGCTACACCTTC,CASSPGTGGGYGYTF,TRBJ1-2,TRBD1,-,TRBV28
TGCGCCAGCAGCTTGGATTCAGTAGCTGACGGCTACACCTTC,CASSLDSVADGYTF,TRBJ1-2,-,once,TRBV5-1